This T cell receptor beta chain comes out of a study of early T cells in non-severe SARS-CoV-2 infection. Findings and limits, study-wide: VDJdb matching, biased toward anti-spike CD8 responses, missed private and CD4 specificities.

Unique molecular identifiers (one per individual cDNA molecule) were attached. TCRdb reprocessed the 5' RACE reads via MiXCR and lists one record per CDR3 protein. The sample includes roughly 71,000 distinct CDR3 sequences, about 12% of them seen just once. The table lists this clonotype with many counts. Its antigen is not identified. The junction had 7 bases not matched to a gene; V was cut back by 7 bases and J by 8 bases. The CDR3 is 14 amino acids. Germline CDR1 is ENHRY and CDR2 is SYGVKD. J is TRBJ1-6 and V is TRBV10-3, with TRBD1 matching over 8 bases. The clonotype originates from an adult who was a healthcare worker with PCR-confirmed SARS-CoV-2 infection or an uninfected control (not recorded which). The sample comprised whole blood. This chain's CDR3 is CAITSDRVDSPLHF. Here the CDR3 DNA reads TGTGCCATCACCTCGGACAGGGTTGATTCACCCCTCCACTTT.